This T cell receptor beta chain emerged from a study of tissue T cells after allogeneic stem cell transplantation. Overall study findings and caveats: This small cohort was clinically heterogeneous, and sampling depth was a limitation.

CDR3 sequences, V/J genes, frequencies and template counts came from survey-depth TCRbeta sequencing. The protocol was immunoSEQ multiplex PCR, while the TCRdb copy is restricted to in-frame clones and leaves out a portion. The repertoire includes roughly 8,600 clones, about 37% of them detected once, and around 3.5% sits in the top ten. The sample's time point: mouse harvest day 14 after allogeneic transplant. Each mouse received 10^7 T-cell-depleted marrow cells plus 10^6 splenic CD5+ T cells by tail vein. This mouse GVHD model was MHC-mismatched B6 to BALB/c, profiled day 7 or 14. V was clipped by 5 bases and J by 8 bases; unmatched bases: 5. This CDR3 comprises 14 residues. Per the germline V gene, CDR1 is SNHLY and CDR2 is FYNGKV (reference sequence). Details on this clone: The antigen is undetermined. Any gene name here is a mouse gene name. The read comes to an end 1 residue before the CDR3 does, leaving the germline J gene to fill in the end.

The chain carries TRBV3 and TRBJ2-3; 12 nucleotides line up with TRBD2. Specimen: skin. The sequence derives from a female BALB/c mouse given C57BL/6 T cells with graft-versus-host disease after an allogeneic hematopoietic cell transplant. The CDR3 here is CASSRDWGEGTLYF. The sequenced part of the CDR3 DNA is TGTGCCAGCAGCCGGGACTGGGGGGAGGGAACGCTGTAT.